The rows below give T cell receptor beta chains drawn from one sample of a study of PD-1 blockade in classical Hodgkin lymphoma. Produced via immunoSEQ multiplex PCR; TCRdb's table is partial and in-frame only. The sample has 15,000 to 20,000 clones; 70% are singletons. The sample was CD4+ T cells from blood, taken before the fourth cycle of nivolumab. The receptors derive from a human donor with classical Hodgkin lymphoma. Both conserved end residues are part of each CDR3. D genes are given only for firm matches. For some rows the clone size is stated as once, few or many, or as a class when expanded; others skip it.

clone size: -; V gene: TRBV7-3; J gene: TRBJ2-5; D gene: -; CDR3 protein: CASSLSGLQETQYF; CDR3 DNA: TGTGCCAGCAGCTTATCGGGGCTACAAGAGACCCAGTACTTC
clone size: -; V gene: TRBV6-5; J gene: TRBJ1-1; D gene: -; CDR3 protein: CASSYGEGVFTEAFF; CDR3 DNA: TGTGCCAGCAGTTACGGGGAGGGAGTTTTCACTGAAGCTTTCTTT
clone size: few; V gene: TRBV5-1; J gene: TRBJ2-1; D gene: TRBD2; CDR3 protein: CASSTGTSGNEQFF; CDR3 DNA: TGCGCCAGCAGTACCGGGACTAGCGGGAATGAGCAGTTCTTC
clone size: -; V gene: TRBV5-1; J gene: TRBJ1-3; D gene: -; CDR3 protein: CASSLAPGTSSGNTIYF; CDR3 DNA: TGCGCCAGCAGCTTGGCTCCCGGGACAAGCTCTGGAAACACCATATATTTT
clone size: medium-sized; V gene: TRBV6-6; J gene: TRBJ2-3; D gene: TRBD1; CDR3 protein: CASALTGGGDTQYF; CDR3 DNA: TGTGCCAGTGCCTTAACAGGGGGTGGAGATACGCAGTATTTT
clone size: few; V gene: TRBV18; J gene: TRBJ1-6; D gene: -; CDR3 protein: CASSPPGGYNSPLHF; CDR3 DNA: TGTGCCAGCTCACCACCGGGCGGGTATAATTCACCCCTCCACTTT
clone size: -; V gene: TRBV4-1; J gene: TRBJ2-7; D gene: TRBD2; CDR3 protein: CASSQDWLAGYEQYF; CDR3 DNA: TGCGCCAGCAGCCAAGATTGGCTAGCGGGTTACGAGCAGTACTTC
clone size: -; V gene: TRBV5-4; J gene: TRBJ2-1; D gene: -; CDR3 protein: CASSLVPSAYNEQFF; CDR3 DNA: TGTGCCAGCAGCTTGGTTCCTAGCGCATACAATGAGCAGTTCTTC
clone size: -; V gene: TRBV12-5; J gene: TRBJ2-6; D gene: -; CDR3 protein: CASAHSGANVLTF; CDR3 DNA: TGTGCTAGTGCCCACTCTGGGGCCAACGTCCTGACTTTC
clone size: -; V gene: TRBV11-2; J gene: TRBJ2-7; D gene: -; CDR3 protein: CASSLLRGPPYEQYF; CDR3 DNA: TGTGCCAGCAGCTTACTTAGAGGTCCCCCTTACGAGCAGTACTTC
clone size: -; V gene: TRBV19; J gene: TRBJ2-7; D gene: TRBD2; CDR3 protein: CASSALAGGPYEQYF; CDR3 DNA: TGTGCCAGTAGTGCCCTAGCGGGAGGGCCCTACGAGCAGTACTTC
clone size: -; V gene: TRBV30; J gene: TRBJ1-2; D gene: TRBD1; CDR3 protein: CAWSAQGAGGYTF; CDR3 DNA: TGTGCCTGGAGTGCACAGGGGGCGGGAGGCTACACCTTC
clone size: -; V gene: TRBV6-5; J gene: TRBJ2-2; D gene: TRBD2; CDR3 protein: CASGGGRFYGELFF; CDR3 DNA: TGTGCCAGCGGTGGCGGGAGGTTTTACGGGGAGCTGTTTTTT
clone size: once; V gene: TRBV4-1; J gene: TRBJ1-5; D gene: -; CDR3 protein: CASSKSGTTIYQPQHF; CDR3 DNA: TGCGCCAGCAGCAAATCCGGGACAACCATTTATCAGCCCCAGCATTTT
clone size: -; V gene: TRBV9; J gene: TRBJ2-5; D gene: -; CDR3 protein: CASSVDPGGGIETQYF; CDR3 DNA: TGTGCCAGCAGCGTAGATCCCGGGGGTGGGATTGAGACCCAGTACTTC
clone size: -; V gene: TRBV5-1; J gene: TRBJ2-1; D gene: -; CDR3 protein: CASSLEQTSYNEQFF; CDR3 DNA: TGCGCCAGCAGCTTGGAACAGACTTCCTACAATGAGCAGTTCTTC
clone size: -; V gene: TRBV5-1; J gene: TRBJ1-2; D gene: -; CDR3 protein: CASSLDGTSYGYTF; CDR3 DNA: TGCGCCAGCAGCTTGGACGGGACAAGTTATGGCTACACCTTC
clone size: few; V gene: TRBV10-3; J gene: TRBJ2-2; D gene: -; CDR3 protein: CAISRVAGELFF; CDR3 DNA: TGTGCCATCAGTAGGGTGGCCGGGGAGCTGTTTTTT
clone size: -; V gene: TRBV14; J gene: TRBJ2-1; D gene: -; CDR3 protein: CASSFDPGTPYNEQFF; CDR3 DNA: TGTGCCAGCAGCTTTGACCCCGGGACTCCCTACAATGAGCAGTTCTTC
clone size: few; V gene: TRBV19; J gene: TRBJ1-1; D gene: TRBD1; CDR3 protein: CASSRTGGQNTEAFF; CDR3 DNA: TGTGCCAGTAGTCGGACAGGGGGCCAGAACACTGAAGCTTTCTTT
clone size: -; V gene: TRBV28; J gene: TRBJ2-7; D gene: -; CDR3 protein: CASSLGRGAYEQYF; CDR3 DNA: TGTGCCAGCAGTTTAGGCAGGGGGGCCTACGAGCAGTACTTC
clone size: few; V gene: TRBV5-5; J gene: TRBJ1-2; D gene: -; CDR3 protein: CASSQNWNYGYTF; CDR3 DNA: TGTGCCAGCAGCCAAAATTGGAACTATGGCTACACCTTC
clone size: -; V gene: TRBV7-9; J gene: TRBJ1-1; D gene: -; CDR3 protein: CASSLLSGADTEAFF; CDR3 DNA: TGTGCCAGCAGCTTATTATCGGGGGCGGACACTGAAGCTTTCTTT
clone size: -; V gene: TRBV6-5; J gene: TRBJ2-7; D gene: TRBD2; CDR3 protein: CASSYNGGDSYEQYF; CDR3 DNA: TGTGCCAGCAGTTACAACGGGGGGGACTCCTACGAGCAGTACTTC
clone size: -; V gene: TRBV18; J gene: TRBJ1-6; D gene: TRBD1; CDR3 protein: CASSPDRVNSPLHF; CDR3 DNA: TGTGCCAGCTCACCGGACAGGGTAAATTCACCCCTCCACTTT
clone size: -; V gene: TRBV4-3; J gene: TRBJ1-1; D gene: -; CDR3 protein: CASSQGSWGRTEAFF; CDR3 DNA: TGCGCCAGCAGCCAAGGTTCGTGGGGGCGAACTGAAGCTTTCTTT
clone size: -; V gene: TRBV5-1; J gene: TRBJ2-5; D gene: -; CDR3 protein: CASRTGTQETQYF; CDR3 DNA: TGCGCCAGCAGGACGGGGACCCAAGAGACCCAGTACTTC
clone size: -; V gene: TRBV9; J gene: TRBJ1-2; D gene: -; CDR3 protein: CASSAGTRPQLWGYTF; CDR3 DNA: TGTGCCAGCAGCGCAGGGACACGACCTCAACTATGGGGCTACACCTTC
clone size: few; V gene: TRBV11-2; J gene: TRBJ1-1; D gene: -; CDR3 protein: CASSFEFRNTEAFF; CDR3 DNA: TGTGCCAGCAGCTTCGAGTTTAGGAACACTGAAGCTTTCTTT